Shown below are 17 T cell receptor beta chains from a single sample sequenced in a study of T cells after yellow fever vaccination. TCRdb processed the 5' RACE reads anew with MiXCR; each CDR3 protein has one entry. The table includes fewer than 450,000 distinct CDR3 sequences, roughly 8% detected once. Sequences were derived from PBMCs, sampled roughly 47 days after the first yellow fever vaccination. These receptors were collected from a young man who received the YFV17D yellow fever vaccine.

This clonotype was counted a few times. The chain joins TRBV5-1 to TRBJ2-3, with 7 bases that match TRBD1. There are 13 residues in the CDR3. Germline V CDR1 and CDR2: SGHRS, YFSETQ. With 4 bases clipped from V and 4 bases from J, the junction kept 3 bases outside the gene matches. The CDR3 DNA reads as TGCGCCAGCAGCGTGGACAGGTCAGATACGCAGTATTTT. Its protein is CASSVDRSDTQYF.

This clonotype was counted many times. J is TRBJ2-5 and V is TRBV18; 9 nucleotides align to TRBD1. V was clipped by 5 bases and J by 4 bases; unmatched bases: 8. The germline V gene has CDR1 KGHSH and CDR2 LQKENI. The length of the CDR3 is 15 residues. The CDR3 DNA reads TGTGCCAGCTCAACCGGGACAGGGTTGGGAGAGACCCAGTACTTC. This encodes CASSTGTGLGETQYF.

This clonotype was detected only a few times. The chain recombines TRBV12-3 or TRBV12-4 with TRBJ1-5; TRBD1 matches 8 bases. V was clipped by 5 bases and J by 9 bases; unmatched bases: 6. This CDR3 has 13 residues. CDR3 sequence reads: CASSARQGWPQHF. CDR3 coding DNA: TGTGCCAGCAGTGCCCGACAGGGGTGGCCCCAGCATTTT.

This clonotype has just one count. The junction and the germline gene differ at one end; a read error may be behind it. The gene calls are TRBV6-2 or TRBV6-3 and TRBJ2-2, with TRBD2 matching over 11 bases. Germline lookup yields CDR1 MNHEY and CDR2 SVGEGT. The CDR3 loop spans 17 amino acids. The chain's CDR3 is CASSLNPSGGYTGEQFF. The CDR3 nucleotides read TGTGCCAGCAGCCTCAACCCTAGCGGGGGGTACACCGGGGAGCAGTTTTTT.

V and J are TRBV5-6 and TRBJ2-1; TRBD1 aligns across 9 bases. The trim removed 4 bases at V and 4 bases at J, leaving 9 bases unmatched. Germline V gives CDR1 SGHDT, CDR2 YYEEEE. This CDR3 region has 16 residues. The DNA of the CDR3 is TGTGCCAGCAGCCCTATGACAGGGGGGACTTACAATGAGCAGTTCTTC. Translating gives CASSPMTGGTYNEQFF.

This clonotype was picked up a small number of times. The rearrangement uses TRBV11-2 and TRBJ2-3; 8 bases align to TRBD2. V lost 1 base to trimming and J lost 2 bases; unmatched junction nucleotides: 14. The length of the CDR3 is 19 residues. The germline CDR1 and CDR2 sequences are SGHAT and FQNNGV. CDR3 nucleotide sequence: TGTGCCAGCAGCTTAGGGTTTTTAGCGGGGCACCCGACCACAGATACGCAGTATTTT. Translated: CASSLGFLAGHPTTDTQYF.

This clonotype has more than one count but fewer than ten. The chain employs TRBV14 and TRBJ1-3, with D uncertain. The CDR3 is made up of 15 amino acids. Germline CDR1 is SGHDN and CDR2 is FVKESK. V was shortened by 4 bases and J by 4 bases, with 14 bases between the two germline ends. The CDR3 DNA is TGTGCCAGCAGCCCCGCCGGGGTTTGGGGAAACACCATATATTTT. This codes for CASSPAGVWGNTIYF.

The chain is built from TRBV7-2 and TRBJ1-5, with TRBD1 matching over 11 bases. The CDR3 runs 14 residues. V dropped 5 bases and J dropped 7; count of bases not matched to a gene: 4. CDR1 and CDR2 from the germline V gene are SGHTA and FQGNSA. CDR3 sequence: CASSPRTGGQPQHF. CDR3 DNA sequence: TGTGCCAGCAGCCCCCGGACAGGGGGCCAGCCCCAGCATTTT.

This clonotype was seen a few times. J is TRBJ2-1 and V is TRBV5-4; D possibly corresponds to TRBD2 (6 bases). Trimming stripped 4 bases from V and 15 bases from J, with 26 bases between. Germline V gene lookup returns CDR1 SGHNT and CDR2 YYREEE (reference sequence). The CDR3 covers 15 residues. The CDR3 sequence is CASSPPRGRDSPPFF. The CDR3 DNA reads TGTGCCAGCAGCCCCCCGCGGGGCCGTGACTCCCCTCCGTTCTTC.

Only a few counts were recorded for this clonotype. The chain carries TRBV15 and TRBJ1-1; the D is unclear. There are 17 residues in the CDR3. Trimming cost V 2 bases and J 0 bases, with 16 bases left between them. Germline V gene sequence: CDR1 LNHNV, CDR2 YYDKDF (reference sequence). The CDR3 bases are TGTGCCACCAGCAGAACTCTCCATAGAACTTTGAACACTGAAGCTTTCTTT. Protein product: CATSRTLHRTLNTEAFF.

The gene calls are TRBV10-2 and TRBJ1-6; D not certain. The germline V gene encodes CDR1 WSHSY and CDR2 SAAADI. This CDR3 is built from 14 residues. Trimming cost V 7 bases and J 1 base, with 8 bases left between them. CDR3 sequence: CASTGRSYNSPLHF. For the CDR3, the DNA is TGCGCCAGCACGGGGAGGTCCTATAATTCACCCCTCCACTTT.

The V gene is TRBV5-1, the J gene TRBJ2-7; D not certain. V lost 4 bases and J 0 bases, leaving 17 bases between the germline ends. Germline V CDR1 and CDR2: SGHRS, YFSETQ. The CDR3 sequence is 16 residues long. Written as DNA, the CDR3 is TGCGCCAGCAGCCCAGGTGAGGCCTACCCCTCCTACGAGCAGTACTTC. It is translated as CASSPGEAYPSYEQYF.

The table lists this clonotype with many counts. This chain links TRBV27 with TRBJ2-2, with D tentatively TRBD2 (5 bases). Germline CDR1 MNHEY, CDR2 SMNVEV (reference sequence). V dropped 8 bases and J dropped 7 bases, with 14 bases sitting between them. The CDR3 has 13 residues. CDR3 loop: CASPLNAGGELFF. The DNA of the CDR3 is TGTGCCAGCCCACTGAACGCGGGCGGGGAGCTGTTTTTT.

In this sample, this clonotype turned up many times. The gene calls are TRBV29-1 and TRBJ1-1; D ambiguous. Germline CDR1 and CDR2: SQVTM and ANQGSEA. The CDR3 runs 11 residues. The V gene lost 6 bases and the J gene lost 1 base, with 6 bases spanning the gap. The CDR3 DNA sequence: TGCAGCGTCGACGGGAACACTGAAGCTTTCTTT. The encoded protein is CSVDGNTEAFF. Full variable domain (outside the CDR3, taken from reference TRBV29-1 and TRBJ1-1): SAVISQKPSRDICQRGTSLTIQCQVDSQVTMMFWYRQQPGQSLTLIATANQGSEATYESGFVIDKFPISRPNLTFSTLTVSNMSPEDSSIYLCSVDGNTEAFFGQGTRLTVV.

The V gene is TRBV5-4, the J gene TRBJ2-5; D gene unclear. This CDR3 spans 16 amino acids. Trimming removed 3 bases from V and 7 bases from J, with 22 bases in between. In germline, CDR1 is SGHNT, CDR2 YYREEE (reference sequence). The CDR3 here is CASSSGPSTEVVTQYF. In nucleotides, the CDR3 is TGTGCCAGCAGCTCAGGACCCTCGACCGAAGTAGTGACCCAGTACTTC.

The rearrangement links TRBV28 to TRBJ1-5, with D uncertain. Germline CDR1 is MDHEN and CDR2 is SYDVKM. V lost 6 bases and J 5 bases, leaving 14 bases between the germline ends. The CDR3 has 14 residues. The CDR3 DNA reads TGTGCCAGCAGGACAATGGGCACGGATCAGCCCCAGCATTTT. Protein product: CASRTMGTDQPQHF.

In its sample, this clonotype was seen a few times. The rearrangement links TRBV29-1 to TRBJ2-5; the match to TRBD2 covers 10 bases. This CDR3 has 14 residues. Looked up from germline, CDR1 is SQVTM and CDR2 is ANQGSEA. After removal of 5 bases from V and 4 bases from J, the junction contained 7 bases not matched to a gene. The CDR3 nucleotides read TGCAGCGTTTCGAGCGGGGGGGCCGGAGAGACCCAGTACTTC. Its protein is CSVSSGGAGETQYF.